This TCR beta chain emerged from a study of response to subunit inactivated influenza vaccine. This clonotype has only a few counts. TCRdb re-analysed the RT-PCR reads in MiXCR, keeping a single row per CDR3 protein. The sample has about 520,000 distinct CDR3 sequences; roughly 7.9% are singletons. The germline V gene has CDR1 MNHEY and CDR2 SVGEGT. The CDR3 contains 18 residues. The trim removed 0 bases at V and 5 bases at J, leaving 14 bases unmatched. This TCR derives from a man aged 45 to 75 who received an inactivated influenza vaccine. The sequencing here drew on PBMCs from blood, taken roughly 24 months after vaccination. The genes are TRBV6-2 or TRBV6-3 and TRBJ2-7, with 9 positions matching TRBD2. CDR3 in DNA: TGTGCCAGCAGTTACTCGATTACCCGGGCTAGCGGGATCGACGAGCAGTACTTC. This codes for CASSYSITRASGIDEQYF.